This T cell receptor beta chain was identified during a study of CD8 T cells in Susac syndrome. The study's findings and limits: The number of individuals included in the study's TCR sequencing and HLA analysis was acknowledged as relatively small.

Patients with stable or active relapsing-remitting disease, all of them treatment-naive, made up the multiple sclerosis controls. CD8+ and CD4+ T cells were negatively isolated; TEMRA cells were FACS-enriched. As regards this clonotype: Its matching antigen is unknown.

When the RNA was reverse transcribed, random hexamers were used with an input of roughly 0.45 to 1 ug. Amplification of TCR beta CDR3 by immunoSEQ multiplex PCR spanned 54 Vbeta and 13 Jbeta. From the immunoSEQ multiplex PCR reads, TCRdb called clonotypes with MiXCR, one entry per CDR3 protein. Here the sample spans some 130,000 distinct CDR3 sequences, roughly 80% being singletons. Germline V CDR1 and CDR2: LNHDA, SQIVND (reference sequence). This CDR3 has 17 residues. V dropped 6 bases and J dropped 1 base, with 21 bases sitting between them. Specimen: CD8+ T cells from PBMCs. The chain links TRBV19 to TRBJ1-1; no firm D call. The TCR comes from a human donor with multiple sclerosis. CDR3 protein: CASRRDHVLYRNTEAFF. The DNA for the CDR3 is TGTGCCAGTAGAAGGGATCATGTCCTCTATAGGAACACTGAAGCTTTCTTT.